This T cell receptor beta chain comes out of a study of beta chain features in type 1 diabetes. cDNA synthesis used the whole RNA isolate, giving expressed TCRB sequences. Produced via immunoSEQ multiplex PCR; TCRdb's table is partial and in-frame only. Of some 270,000 clones listed, 13% to 15% are singletons. This clone was recorded a few times. The antigen is undetermined. This CDR3 spans 15 amino acids. The trim removed 0 bases at V and 6 bases at J, leaving 3 bases unmatched. Germline V lookup: CDR1 SGHRS, CDR2 YFSETQ. Whole-study findings and limits: Amplification by PCR could prefer shorter templates, with the same effect in patients and controls.

This chain uses TRBV5-1 with TRBJ1-6; 7 positions match TRBD1. The receptor was isolated from a woman in her 40s in good health. Sequencing was carried out using naive CD4+ T cells from blood. In DNA form, the CDR3 reads TGCGCCAGCAGCTTGGGACAGGGACTTAATTCACCCCTCCACTTT. It specifies CASSLGQGLNSPLHF.